A selection of T cell receptor beta chains follows, all from one sample in a study of post-analysis software for immune sequencing data. From the PCR reads, TCRdb called clonotypes with MiXCR, one entry per CDR3 protein. The table records roughly 800,000 distinct CDR3 sequences, 46% of them present only once. The sequenced sample consisted of blood. These receptors came from a girl aged 5-17 years with multiple sclerosis. CDR3s include the opening cysteine and the closing phenylalanine or tryptophan. Each record gives: V gene, J gene, CDR3 protein.

>TRBV29-1|TRBJ2-3
CSVGMLAGVQDTQYF
>TRBV6-5|TRBJ2-5
CASSYSISGQETQYF
>TRBV6-1|TRBJ1-5
CASSEAGQSNQPQHF
>TRBV7-2|.
CASSLDSRDATYNEQYF
>TRBV7-9|TRBJ2-1
CASSQRDSIYNEQFF
>TRBV20-1|TRBJ2-1
CSASGGGSSYNEQFF
>TRBV10-3|TRBJ2-5
CAISADSGQETQYF
>TRBV4-2|TRBJ2-7
CASSQDWGSAREQYF
>TRBV7-9|TRBJ1-1
CASSLGFGTGNTEAFF
>TRBV12-3/TRBV12-4|TRBJ2-1
CASSPGEAVYNEQFF
>TRBV27|TRBJ2-2
CASSRRVGELFF
>TRBV9|TRBJ2-1
CASSSRGDYYYNEQFF
>TRBV18|TRBJ1-2
CASSPSADNYGYTF
>TRBV20-1|TRBJ1-2
CSAYTGGGSSAGYTF
>TRBV6-1|TRBJ2-1
CASSEWAGSYNEQFF
>TRBV5-5|TRBJ2-7
CASSLAGAESSYEQYF